The 15 T cell receptor beta chains reported below all come from one sample, sequenced in a study of T cells expressing NK-cell markers. Following a re-call of the 5' RACE reads, TCRdb has one entry per CDR3 protein and lacks DNA. The sample table includes 550,000 to 600,000 distinct CDR3 sequences. Sequenced sample: blood T cells: a sorted CD56 or NKG2C T cell subset, CD4+ or CD8+ T cells, or bulk PBMC T cells (not recorded which). These receptors originate from a man younger than 35 in good health.

The gene calls are TRBV12-3 or TRBV12-4 and TRBJ2-2. The CDR3 is made up of 14 amino acids. The CDR3 is CASSLAGLTGELFF.

The chain has TRBV27 and TRBJ2-3; without DNA, the TCRdb call of TRBD2 cannot be checked. Per germline, CDR1 MNHEY and CDR2 SMNVEV (reference sequence). The CDR3 loop spans 15 amino acids. CDR3 in amino acids: CASPPGVSSTDTQYF.

The chain employs TRBV28 and TRBJ2-3; the D gene TCRdb calls, TRBD1, cannot be checked with no DNA. The CDR3 length is 12 residues. Per the germline V gene, CDR1 is MDHEN and CDR2 is SYDVKM. CDR3 sequence reads: CASSLLGVTQYF.

This rearrangement joins TRBV29-1 to TRBJ2-7. Per the germline V gene, CDR1 is SQVTM and CDR2 is ANQGSEA. This CDR3 has 14 amino acids. The CDR3: CSVYEHGLGNEQYF.

The V call is TRBV9, the J call TRBJ2-3. From germline, CDR1 is SGDLS and CDR2 YYNGEE. The CDR3 covers 13 residues. This CDR3 reads CASSVGRTDTQYF.

The V and J genes are TRBV6-5 and TRBJ1-2; there is no DNA to check the TCRdb D call of TRBD1. CDR3 length: 11 residues. Germline V gives CDR1 MNHEY, CDR2 SVGAGI. CDR3: CASRMSGGYTF.

The V gene is TRBV15, the J gene TRBJ2-3; checking the TCRdb D call of TRBD1 is not possible without DNA. Germline lookup yields CDR1 LNHNV and CDR2 YYDKDF (reference sequence). This CDR3 spans 14 amino acids. This chain's CDR3 is CATSKGQEVYTQYF. Using reference TRBV15 and TRBJ2-3 for the parts outside the CDR3, the full variable domain is DAMVIQNPRYQVTQFGKPVTLSCSQTLNHNVMYWYQQKSSQAPKLLFHYYDKDFNNEADTPDNFQSRRPNTSFCFLDIRSPGLGDTAMYLCATSKGQEVYTQYFGPGTRLTVL.

The chain carries TRBV4-3 and TRBJ2-5; checking the TCRdb D call of TRBD2 is not possible without DNA. The V gene's germline CDR1 is LGHNA and CDR2 YSLEER. This CDR3 is 15 amino acids long. CDR3 sequence reads: CASSQDGQAGETQYF.

The V gene is TRBV6-6, the J gene TRBJ2-1; the TCRdb D gene call, TRBD2, has no DNA to confirm it. The germline gives CDR1 MNHNY, CDR2 SVGAGI (reference sequence). The CDR3 is 11 residues long. CDR3 loop: CASQERGEQFF.

J is TRBJ2-3 and V is TRBV11-2. Per germline, CDR1 SGHAT and CDR2 FQNNGV. This CDR3 spans 14 amino acids. CDR3 residues: CASSLLPGTDTQYF.

The chain uses TRBV6-2 or TRBV6-3 and TRBJ2-7; TCRdb names TRBD2, which stays unverified in the absence of DNA. CDR1 is MNHEY, CDR2 SVGEGT, per germline. The CDR3 sequence is 15 residues long. The CDR3 loop reads CASTQDGPFTYEQYF.

The genes are TRBV4-2 and TRBJ1-5. Germline loops: CDR1 LGHNA, CDR2 YNFKEQ. CDR3 length: 13 amino acids. CDR3 amino acids: CASSQGFGQPQHF.

V usage is TRBV20-1 and J usage is TRBJ2-3; TCRdb's D gene call, TRBD2, goes unchecked for lack of DNA. The germline V gene encodes CDR1 DFQATT and CDR2 SNEGSKA (reference sequence). This CDR3 comprises 14 residues. CDR3 loop: CSARESGRRDTQYF.

The chain carries TRBV24-1 and TRBJ2-1; TCRdb indicates TRBD1, and absent DNA this call remains unverified. The CDR3 extends over 15 amino acids. The V gene's germline CDR1 is KGHDR and CDR2 SFDVKD. CDR3 loop: CATSRQGAELNEQFF.

This chain links TRBV28 with TRBJ1-6; TCRdb selects TRBD1, and the lack of DNA leaves this call unchecked. CDR3 length: 15 residues. Germline CDR1 reads MDHEN; CDR2 reads SYDVKM. This CDR3 reads CASSSRDSYNSPLHF.